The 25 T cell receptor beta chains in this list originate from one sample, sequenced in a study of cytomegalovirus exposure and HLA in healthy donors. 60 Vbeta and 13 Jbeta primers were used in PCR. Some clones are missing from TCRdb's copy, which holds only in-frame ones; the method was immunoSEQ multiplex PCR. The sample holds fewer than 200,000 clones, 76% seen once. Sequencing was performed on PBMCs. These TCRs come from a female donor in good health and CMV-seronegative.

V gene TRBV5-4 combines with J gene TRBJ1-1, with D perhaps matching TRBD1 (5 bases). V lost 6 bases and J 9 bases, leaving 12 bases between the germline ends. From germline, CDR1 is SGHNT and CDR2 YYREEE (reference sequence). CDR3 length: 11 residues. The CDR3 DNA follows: TGTGCCAGCATGGGGGAGGGGCAAGCTTTCTTT. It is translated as CASMGEGQAFF.

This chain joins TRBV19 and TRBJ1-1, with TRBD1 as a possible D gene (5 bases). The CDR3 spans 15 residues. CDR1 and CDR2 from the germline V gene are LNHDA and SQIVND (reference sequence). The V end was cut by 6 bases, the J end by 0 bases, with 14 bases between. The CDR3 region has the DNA TGTGCCAGTAGGGAGGGGAGTCGTATGAACACTGAAGCTTTCTTT. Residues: CASREGSRMNTEAFF.

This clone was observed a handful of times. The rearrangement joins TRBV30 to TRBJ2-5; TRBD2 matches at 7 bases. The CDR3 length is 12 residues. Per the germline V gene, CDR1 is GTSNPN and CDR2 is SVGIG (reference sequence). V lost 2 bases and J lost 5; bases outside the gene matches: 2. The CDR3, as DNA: TGTGCCTGGAGTATTAGCGGGGAGACCCAGTACTTC. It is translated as CAWSISGETQYF.

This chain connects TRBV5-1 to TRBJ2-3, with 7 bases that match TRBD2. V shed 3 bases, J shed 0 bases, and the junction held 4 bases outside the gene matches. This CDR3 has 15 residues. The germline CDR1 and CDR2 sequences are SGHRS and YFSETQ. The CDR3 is CASSWASGSTDTQYF. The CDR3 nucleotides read TGCGCCAGCAGCTGGGCTAGCGGTAGCACAGATACGCAGTATTTT. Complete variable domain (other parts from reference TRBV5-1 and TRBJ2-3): KAGVTQTPRYLIKTRGQQVTLSCSPISGHRSVSWYQQTPGQGLQFLFEYFSETQRNKGNFPGRFSGRQFSNSRSEMNVSTLELGDSALYLCASSWASGSTDTQYFGPGTRLTVL.

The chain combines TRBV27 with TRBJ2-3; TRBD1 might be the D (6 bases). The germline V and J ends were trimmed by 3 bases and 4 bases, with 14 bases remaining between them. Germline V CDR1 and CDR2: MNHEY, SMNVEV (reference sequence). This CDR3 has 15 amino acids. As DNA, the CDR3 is TGTGCCAGCAGTTTCCAGGGGATGTTGGCAGATACGCAGTATTTT. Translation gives CASSFQGMLADTQYF.

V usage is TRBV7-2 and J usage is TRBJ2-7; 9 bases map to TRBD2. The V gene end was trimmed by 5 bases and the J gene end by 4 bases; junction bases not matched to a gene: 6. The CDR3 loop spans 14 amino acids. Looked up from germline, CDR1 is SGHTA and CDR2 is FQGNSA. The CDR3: CASSRASGMYEQYF. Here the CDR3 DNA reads TGTGCCAGCAGCCGGGCTAGCGGGATGTACGAGCAGTACTTC.

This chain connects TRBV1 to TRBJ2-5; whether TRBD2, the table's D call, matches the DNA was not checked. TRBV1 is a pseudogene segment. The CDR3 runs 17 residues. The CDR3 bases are TGCACCAGCAGCCAACCCGGAGGACTTTTCATTCAAGAGACCCAGTACTTC. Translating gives CTSSQPGGLFIQETQYF.

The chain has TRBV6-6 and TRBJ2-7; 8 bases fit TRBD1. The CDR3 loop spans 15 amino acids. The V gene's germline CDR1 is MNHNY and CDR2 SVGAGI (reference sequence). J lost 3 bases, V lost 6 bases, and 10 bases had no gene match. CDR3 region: CASRSEGQVNYEQYF. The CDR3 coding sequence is TGTGCCAGCAGAAGCGAGGGACAGGTGAACTACGAGCAGTACTTC.

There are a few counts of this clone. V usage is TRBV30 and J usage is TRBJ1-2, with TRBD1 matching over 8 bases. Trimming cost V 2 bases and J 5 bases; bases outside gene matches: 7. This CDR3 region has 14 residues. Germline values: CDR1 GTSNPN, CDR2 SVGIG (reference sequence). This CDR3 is CAWSRDRKYYGYTF. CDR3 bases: TGTGCCTGGAGTAGGGACAGGAAGTATTATGGCTACACCTTC.

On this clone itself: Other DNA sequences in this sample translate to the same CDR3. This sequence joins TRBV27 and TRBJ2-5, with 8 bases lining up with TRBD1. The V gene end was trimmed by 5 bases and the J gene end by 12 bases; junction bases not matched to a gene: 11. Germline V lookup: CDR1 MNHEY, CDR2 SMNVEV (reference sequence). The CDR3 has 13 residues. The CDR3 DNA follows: TGTGCCAGCAGTAATCTAGCAGGGGGCTCAAAGTACTTC. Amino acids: CASSNLAGGSKYF.

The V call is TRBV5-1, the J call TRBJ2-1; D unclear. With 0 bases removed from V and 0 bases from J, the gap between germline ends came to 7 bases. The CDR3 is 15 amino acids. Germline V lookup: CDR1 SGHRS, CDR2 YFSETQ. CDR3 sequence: CASSLGASSYNEQFF. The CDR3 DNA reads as TGCGCCAGCAGCTTGGGCGCGAGCTCCTACAATGAGCAGTTCTTC.

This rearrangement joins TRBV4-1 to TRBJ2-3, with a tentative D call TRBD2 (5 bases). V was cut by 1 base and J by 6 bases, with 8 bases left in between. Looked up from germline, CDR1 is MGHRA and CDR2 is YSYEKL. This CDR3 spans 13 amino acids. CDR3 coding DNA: TGCGCCAGCAGCCAAGTCCGGGGTGATACGCAGTATTTT. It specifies CASSQVRGDTQYF.

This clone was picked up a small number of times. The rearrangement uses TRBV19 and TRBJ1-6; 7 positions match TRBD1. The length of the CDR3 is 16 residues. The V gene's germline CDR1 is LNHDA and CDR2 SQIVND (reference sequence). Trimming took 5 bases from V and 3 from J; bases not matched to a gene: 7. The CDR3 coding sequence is TGTGCCAGTAGTCCCGGACAGGAACTCTATAATTCACCCCTCCACTTT. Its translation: CASSPGQELYNSPLHF.

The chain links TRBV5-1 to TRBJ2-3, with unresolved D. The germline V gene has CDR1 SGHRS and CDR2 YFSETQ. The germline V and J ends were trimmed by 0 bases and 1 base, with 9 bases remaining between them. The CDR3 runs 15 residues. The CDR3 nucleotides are TGCGCCAGCAGCTTGGAAGCGCTGCGCACAGATACGCAGTATTTT. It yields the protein CASSLEALRTDTQYF.

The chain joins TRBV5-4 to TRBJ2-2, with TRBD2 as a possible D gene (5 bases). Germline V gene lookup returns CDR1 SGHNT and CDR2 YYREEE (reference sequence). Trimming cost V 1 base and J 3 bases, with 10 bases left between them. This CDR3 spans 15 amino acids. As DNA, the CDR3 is TGTGCCAGCAGCTTGAAAGTCGGGGACACCGGGGAGCTGTTTTTT. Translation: CASSLKVGDTGELFF.

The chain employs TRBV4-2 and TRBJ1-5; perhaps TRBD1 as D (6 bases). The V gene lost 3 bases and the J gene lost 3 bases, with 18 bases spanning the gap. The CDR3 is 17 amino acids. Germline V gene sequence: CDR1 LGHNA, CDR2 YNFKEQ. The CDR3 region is CASSQRATGSDNQPQHF. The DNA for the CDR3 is TGTGCCAGCAGCCAGAGAGCTACAGGGTCGGACAATCAGCCCCAGCATTTT.

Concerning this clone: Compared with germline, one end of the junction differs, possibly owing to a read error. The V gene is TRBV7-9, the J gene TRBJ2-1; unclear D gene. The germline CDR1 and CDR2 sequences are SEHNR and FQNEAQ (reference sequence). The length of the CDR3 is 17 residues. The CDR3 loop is CSSSFLSMGRPYNEQFF. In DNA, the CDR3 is TGTTCCAGCAGCTTCCTCTCGATGGGCAGGCCCTACAATGAGCAGTTCTTC.

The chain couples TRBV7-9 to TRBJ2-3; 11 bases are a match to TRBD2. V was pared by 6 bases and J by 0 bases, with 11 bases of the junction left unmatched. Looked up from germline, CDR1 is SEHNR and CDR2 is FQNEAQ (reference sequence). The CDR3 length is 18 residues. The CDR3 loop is CASRGGTSGSSSTDTQYF. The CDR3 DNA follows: TGTGCCAGCAGAGGAGGGACTAGCGGTTCCTCTAGCACAGATACGCAGTATTTT. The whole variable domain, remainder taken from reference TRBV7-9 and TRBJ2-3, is DTGVSQNPRHKITKRGQNVTFRCDPISEHNRLYWYRQTLGQGPEFLTYFQNEAQLEKSRLLSDRFSAERPKGSFSTLEIQRTEQGDSAMYLCASRGGTSGSSSTDTQYFGPGTRLTVL.

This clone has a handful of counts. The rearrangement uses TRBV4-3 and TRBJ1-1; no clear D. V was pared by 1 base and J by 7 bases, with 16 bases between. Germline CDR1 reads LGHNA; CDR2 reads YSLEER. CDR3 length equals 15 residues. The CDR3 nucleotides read TGCGCCAGCAGCCAAGTTGGCCAAGGGAGCGATGAAGCTTTCTTT. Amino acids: CASSQVGQGSDEAFF.

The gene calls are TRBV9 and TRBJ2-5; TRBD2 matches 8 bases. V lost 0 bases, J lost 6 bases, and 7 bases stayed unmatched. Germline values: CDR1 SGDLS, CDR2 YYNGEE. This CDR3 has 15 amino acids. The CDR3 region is CASSVGPERGKTQYF. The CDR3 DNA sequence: TGTGCCAGCAGCGTAGGCCCCGAGCGGGGGAAGACCCAGTACTTC.

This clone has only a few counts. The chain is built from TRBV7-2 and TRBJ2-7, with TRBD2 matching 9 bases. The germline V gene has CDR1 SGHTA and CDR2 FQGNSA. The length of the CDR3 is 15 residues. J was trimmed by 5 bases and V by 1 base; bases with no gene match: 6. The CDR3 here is CASSLGSGRRDEQYF. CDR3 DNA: TGTGCCAGCAGCTTAGGTAGCGGGAGAAGGGACGAGCAGTACTTC. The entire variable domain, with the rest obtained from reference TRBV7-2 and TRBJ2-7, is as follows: GAGVSQSPSNKVTEKGKDVELRCDPISGHTALYWYRQSLGQGLEFLIYFQGNSAPDKSGLPSDRFSAERTGGSVSTLTIQRTQQEDSAVYLCASSLGSGRRDEQYFGPGTRLTVT.

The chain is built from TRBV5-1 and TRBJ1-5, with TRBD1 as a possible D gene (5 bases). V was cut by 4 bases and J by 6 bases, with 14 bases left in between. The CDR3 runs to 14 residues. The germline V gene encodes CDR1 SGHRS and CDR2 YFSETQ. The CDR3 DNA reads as TGCGCCAGCAGCATCACGGGGGATGGTCAGCCCCAGCATTTT. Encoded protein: CASSITGDGQPQHF.

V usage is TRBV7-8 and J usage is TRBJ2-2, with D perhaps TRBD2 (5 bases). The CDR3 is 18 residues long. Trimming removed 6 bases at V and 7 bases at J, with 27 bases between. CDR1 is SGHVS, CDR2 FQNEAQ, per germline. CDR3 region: CASRLRAEPLLGNGELFF. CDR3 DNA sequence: TGTGCCAGCAGGTTGAGAGCGGAGCCCTTACTAGGGAACGGGGAGCTGTTTTTT.

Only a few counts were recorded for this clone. In DNA, the CDR3 is TGCGCCAGCAGCCAGACGACAGGGAATAATCAGCCCCAGCATTTT. This codes for CASSQTTGNNQPQHF. The J gene is TRBJ1-5, the V gene TRBV4-3, with TRBD1 matching over 7 bases. The CDR3 runs to 15 residues. From germline, CDR1 is LGHNA and CDR2 YSLEER. V shed 3 bases and J 4 bases; nucleotides not matched to a gene: 6.

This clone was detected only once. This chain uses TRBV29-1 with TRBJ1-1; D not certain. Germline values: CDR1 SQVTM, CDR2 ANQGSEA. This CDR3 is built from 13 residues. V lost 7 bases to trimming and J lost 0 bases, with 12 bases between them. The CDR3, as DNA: TGCAGCGGTGGGAGTACCATGAACACTGAAGCTTTCTTT. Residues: CSGGSTMNTEAFF.